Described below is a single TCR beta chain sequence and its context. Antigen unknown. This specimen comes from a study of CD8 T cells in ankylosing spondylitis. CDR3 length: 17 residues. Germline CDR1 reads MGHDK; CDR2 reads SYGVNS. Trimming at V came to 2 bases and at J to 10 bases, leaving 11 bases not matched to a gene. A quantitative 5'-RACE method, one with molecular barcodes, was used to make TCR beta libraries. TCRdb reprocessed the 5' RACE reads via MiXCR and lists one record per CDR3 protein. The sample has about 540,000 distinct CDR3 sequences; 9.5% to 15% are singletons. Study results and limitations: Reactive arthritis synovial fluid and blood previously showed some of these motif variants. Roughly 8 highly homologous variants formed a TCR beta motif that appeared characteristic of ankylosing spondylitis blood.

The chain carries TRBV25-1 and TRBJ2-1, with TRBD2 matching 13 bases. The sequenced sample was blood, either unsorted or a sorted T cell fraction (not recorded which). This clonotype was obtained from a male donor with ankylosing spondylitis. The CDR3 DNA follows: TGTGCCAGCAGTGAAACTCCCACTAGCGGGAGGGCCGGGGAGCAGTTCTTC. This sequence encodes CASSETPTSGRAGEQFF.